Listed below are T cell receptor beta chains from one sample, sequenced in a study of blood T cells in healthy people across ages. Each CDR3 protein is one row after TCRdb ran MiXCR on the 5' RACE reads. The sample has 750,000 or so distinct CDR3 sequences, more than 20% seen once; the top ten hold 9.4%. These data were also filed under a second study, of T cells of mothers and their children.

The specimen sequenced was blood. These TCRs come from a boy aged 5-17 years in good health. The CDR3 runs from the conserved cysteine through the conserved F or W.

TRBJ1-4 TRBV2 CASSETRGTTNEKLFF
- TRBV9 CASSVVNLAGETQYF
TRBJ1-1 TRBV28 CASTPTEVNAEAFF
TRBJ2-7 TRBV20-1 CSARDGTSGRDDEQYF
TRBJ2-2 TRBV24-1 CATSDFGSANTGELFF
TRBJ1-2 TRBV13 CASQQQGHRDYGYTF
TRBJ1-4 TRBV12-3/TRBV12-4 CASSLARPNEKLFF
TRBJ2-1 TRBV4-1 CASSPGTRGSYNEQFF
TRBJ2-7 TRBV4-1 CASSLKEGPYEQYF
- TRBV28 CASSIAGTYYEQYF
TRBJ2-6 TRBV19 CARYIVCGTEFSGANVLTF
TRBJ2-3 TRBV3-1 CASSQTGDHASYF
TRBJ2-7 TRBV4-2 CASSRVEHGEEQYF
TRBJ2-5 TRBV10-2 CATSGSMSGETQYF
- TRBV20-1 CSARVGADTQHF
TRBJ2-5 TRBV7-2 CASSPTAQRQETQYF
TRBJ1-5 TRBV28 CASSLVDTPSNQPQHF
TRBJ1-6 TRBV6-4 CASSDSQGAPPPHF
TRBJ2-5 TRBV12-3/TRBV12-4 CASTLGTVLETQYF
TRBJ2-5 TRBV7-9 CASSFRAGSETQYF
- TRBV12-3/TRBV12-4 CASRIYEQYF
TRBJ2-7 TRBV20-1 CSARAESSEQYF
TRBJ2-5 TRBV12-5 CASGPLGLKVQETQYF
TRBJ2-7 TRBV4-3 CASSHLVGVDEQYF
TRBJ2-2 TRBV14 CASSQGVRRTGELFF
TRBJ2-7 TRBV7-9 CASSLGNRGHGEQYF
TRBJ2-5 TRBV4-1 CASSQSVEIETQYF
TRBJ1-2 TRBV12-3/TRBV12-4 CASSPTGAGIHYGYTF
TRBJ2-5 TRBV11-2 CASSLEIGFKETQYF
TRBJ1-5 TRBV15 CATSRSTGTLPYQPQHF
TRBJ2-1 TRBV20-1 CSASLRAYSYNEQFF
- TRBV4-1 CASSQDTRIYEQYF
- TRBV28 CASTQTGGGAYEQYF
TRBJ2-1 TRBV29-1 CSGVQGPTTNEQFF
TRBJ2-1 TRBV4-2 CASSPIGGDNEQFF